This record looks at one TCR beta chain sequence and its context. Its antigen remains unknown. There are 17 residues in the CDR3. Trimming pared 1 base from V and 0 bases from J, leaving 13 bases between. CDR1 is SGHAT and CDR2 is FQNNGV in the germline V gene. The sample originates from a study of cytomegalovirus exposure and HLA in healthy donors. The PCR used 60 Vbeta and 13 Jbeta primers. Clones were read by immunoSEQ multiplex PCR, and TCRdb kept only the in-frame ones, dropping some. The sample includes 150,000 or so clones, about 74% of them seen just once. Study-wide results and limits: Analyses of presence/absence relied on an assumption of roughly uniform sequencing depth across donors. Rarity characterized most TCR sequences, yet some public TCRs appeared in many donors. Association of 15,000 to 20,000 TCR beta sequences with HLA alleles was found at 0.05 false discovery rate in a later analysis. In a later analysis, V- and J-gene trimming of beta chains associated with a DCLRE1C missense variant, replicated independently.

Sequencing used PBMCs. The chain links TRBV11-2 to TRBJ2-1; no reliable D call. This sequence originates from a middle-aged man in good health and CMV-seropositive. The CDR3 DNA sequence: TGTGCCAGCAGCTTAGTAACAGATTCCTACTCCTACAATGAGCAGTTCTTC. Its protein product is CASSLVTDSYSYNEQFF. Full variable domain (outside the CDR3, taken from reference TRBV11-2 and TRBJ2-1): EAGVAQSPRYKIIEKRQSVAFWCNPISGHATLYWYQQILGQGPKLLIQFQNNGVVDDSQLPKDRFSAERLKGVDSTLKIQPAKLEDSAVYLCASSLVTDSYSYNEQFFGPGTRLTVL.